This T cell receptor (beta chain) was identified in a study of a mutant IDH1 vaccine in newly diagnosed glioma listed by TCRdb under 2021. Background on the whole study: Eight vaccinations were administered to patients in weeks 1, 3, 5, 7, 11, 15, 19 and 23, corresponding to visits V03 through V10. Before enrollment, most patients had been given radiochemotherapy with temozolomide as standard therapy, while the rest had received either radiotherapy alone or temozolomide alone. In the chemotherapy-containing groups, vaccination started alongside temozolomide cycles, whereas in patients who had radiotherapy alone it started 4-6 weeks after radiotherapy. Of the 25 to 35 treated patients, around 62% were male and approximately 40% were female, and a mean age of 40.4 years was recorded. Peripheral blood was collected at six visits: V03 (baseline), V05, V07, V10, V12 and V13. Longitudinal TCRB deep sequencing was done for 25 treated patients, wherever samples were available for exploratory analyses. What the work shows at the level of the full study, not this receptor alone: Changes in the top peripheral T cell clonotypes picked up by TCRB sequencing did not appear to be linked to pseudoprogression. Availability determined which PBMC samples were chosen for TCRB deep sequencing. Across multiple MHC alleles, vaccine-induced immune responses were seen in more than 80% of patients. According to the authors, sample limitations meant that analyses of patient blood samples could not be reproduced.

Receptor libraries were prepared by the immunoSEQ multiplex PCR assay. The hsTCRB Kit was used according to the manufacturer's protocol to amplify rearranged TCR beta chain sequences. TCRB libraries were sequenced on an Illumina MiSeq. The study's own analysis went as follows. The proprietary platform of the kit vendor was used for demultiplexing, trimming and gene mapping. The source is immuneACCESS, and TCRdb retained only in-frame sequences with V and J called. Part of the clones is not carried over; for the studies checked, unresolved V genes explain less than half of this, and the remainder is unexplained. The V and J calls and clone size were taken over from that table, and D and trimming were inferred from the DNA. For this sample the table gives around 60,000 clones, of which 65% to 85% were detected only once. The ten largest clones represent 8.5% to 9.5% of the sample. Including the terminal cysteine and phenylalanine, the CDR3 comprises 13 residues. CDR3 DNA only is kept here, 39 bases in frame from base 1. As encoded in the germline V gene, CDR1 is SGHNT while CDR2 is YENEEA. Trimming costs V 4 bases and J 8 bases, and their ends lie 11 bases apart.

Of note for this clone: Its antigen is still unknown. No base quality values were provided; no much bigger clone lies one nucleotide off.

The intended sense of this specimen's time point label: week 11, during vaccination. Each vaccine dose, consisting of 300 ug of a 20-mer mutant IDH1 peptide in Montanide, was administered subcutaneously with topical imiquimod. Newly diagnosed WHO grade 3 or 4 IDH1-mutant astrocytomas showing loss of nuclear ATRX were present in the donors. The samples were drawn from NOA16, a multicentre, single-arm, open-label phase I trial in Germany that tested a mutant IDH1 peptide vaccine in humans for the first time. Genomic DNA for TCRB sequencing was extracted from EDTA blood using the DNeasy Blood and Tissue Kit.

The chain employs TRBV11-3 and TRBJ1-4, with an unclear D gene assignment. This TCR was sampled from a woman in her 50s with glioma. The starting material was PBMCs, obtained from a glioma patient whose treatment included an IDH1 peptide vaccine. The CDR3 is CASSSHGVEKLFF. The nucleotide sequence reads as follows: TGTGCCAGCAGCTCCCACGGGGTGGAAAAACTGTTTTTT.